The 2 T cell receptor beta chains below come from one sample, sequenced in a study of cytomegalovirus exposure and HLA in healthy donors. Using immunoSEQ multiplex PCR, the repertoire was profiled, and TCRdb retains in-frame clones only, with some absent. This table holds some 68,000 clones, roughly 97% found once. The source material was PBMCs. These receptor sequences come from a man aged 18 to 30 in good health and CMV-seronegative.

The chain recombines TRBV5-1 with TRBJ1-1; 7 bases agree with TRBD1. Trimming took 4 bases from V and 0 from J; bases not matched to a gene: 6. The CDR3 is made up of 15 amino acids. Germline CDR1 is SGHRS and CDR2 is YFSETQ. CDR3 in amino acids: CASSAAGGMNTEAFF. The CDR3, as DNA: TGCGCCAGCAGCGCCGCAGGGGGAATGAACACTGAAGCTTTCTTT.

J is TRBJ2-1 and V is TRBV11-2; 11 bases are shared with TRBD1. CDR1 is SGHAT, CDR2 FQNNGV, per germline. The ends lost 3 bases at V and 8 bases at J; junction bases unmatched: 6. The CDR3 loop spans 15 amino acids. The CDR3 DNA sequence: TGTGCCAGCAGCTTCCCCGGACAGGGGGCGTATGAGCAGTTCTTC. Encoded protein: CASSFPGQGAYEQFF.